The sample holds a few counts of the clone carrying this TCR beta chain. Its target is unknown. This entry belongs to a study of CD8 T cells in ankylosing spondylitis. Study-level results: Prior work had noted some motif variants in reactive arthritis blood and synovial fluid. Ankylosing spondylitis blood appeared to carry a characteristic TCR beta motif of several highly homologous variants.

CDR3 length: 19 amino acids. Germline CDR1 and CDR2: SGHRS and YFSETQ. The trim removed 4 bases at V and 6 bases at J, leaving 22 bases unmatched. Quantitative 5'-RACE was performed with molecular barcodes, and it yielded the TCR beta libraries. TCRdb used MiXCR to reprocess the 5' RACE reads, holding one entry per CDR3 protein. The sample yields about 230,000 distinct CDR3 sequences, 7% to 10% seen once. The sample was blood, either unsorted or a sorted T cell fraction (not recorded which). The chain uses TRBV5-1 and TRBJ2-1; the match to TRBD1 covers 7 bases. The sequence came from a female donor with ankylosing spondylitis or in good health (not recorded which). Here the CDR3 DNA reads TGCGCCAGCAGCCCTCGCCGTCTCCAAGCTGGGGACAGTCGCAATGAGCAGTTCTTC. Translation: CASSPRRLQAGDSRNEQFF.